The entry below gives a single TCR beta chain sequence along with its context. Its matching antigen is unknown. The record originates from a study of identical twins. TCRdb ran MiXCR on the 5' RACE reads and lists one entry per CDR3 protein. Of approximately 890,000 distinct CDR3 sequences in the sample, roughly an eighth were seen once. Germline V lookup: CDR1 SGHDN, CDR2 FVKESK. V lost 0 bases and J 2 bases, leaving 8 bases between the germline ends. The CDR3 consists of 14 residues. The study, taken as a whole, reports: Twins shared beta out-of-frame sequences in excess, but this excess was weaker. Excess low generation probability was seen in twin-shared out-of-frame alpha sequences.

The same data also contributed to another study, on yellow fever vaccine responses in identical twins.

The TCR sequence derives from a woman aged 18 to 35 in good health. The sample consisted of PBMCs. The chain carries TRBV14 and TRBJ2-7, with D unresolved. The CDR3, as DNA: TGTGCCAGCAGCCAAGATCACGGCACCTACGAGCAGTACTTC. It encodes CASSQDHGTYEQYF.